The sequence of this TCR beta chain was determined in a study of T cell clones after liver transplantation. Profiling relied on immunoSEQ multiplex PCR, and the TCRdb table lists in-frame clones only, not all of them. This sample has about 33,000 clones, with over 85% found just once. Findings and caveats of the study: Small, mixed patient groups and varying post-transplant times limit these conclusions.

Comments on this clone: The antigen is not known.

The sequencing here drew on CD8+ T cells from blood, taken 12 months after liver transplant. The source is a human patient who received a liver transplant. Some of the T cells might come from the graft donor.

The CDR3 sequence: CASSQPGTAYNEQFF. The DNA for the CDR3 is TGCGCCAGCAGCCAACCAGGGACAGCTTACAATGAGCAGTTCTTC. The chain combines TRBV4-1 with TRBJ2-1, with 7 bases fitting TRBD1. Trimming cost V 2 bases and J 4 bases; bases outside gene matches: 5. CDR3 length: 15 amino acids. Germline CDR1 reads MGHRA; CDR2 reads YSYEKL.